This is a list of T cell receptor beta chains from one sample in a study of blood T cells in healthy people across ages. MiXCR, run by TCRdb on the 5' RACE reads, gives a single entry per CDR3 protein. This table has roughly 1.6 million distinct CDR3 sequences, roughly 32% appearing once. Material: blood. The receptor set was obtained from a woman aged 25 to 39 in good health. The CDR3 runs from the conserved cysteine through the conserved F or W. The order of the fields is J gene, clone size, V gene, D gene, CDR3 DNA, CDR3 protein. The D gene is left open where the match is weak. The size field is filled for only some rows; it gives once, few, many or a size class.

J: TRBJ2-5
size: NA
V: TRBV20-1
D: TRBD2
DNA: TGCAGTGCTAGAGGGGGGACTAGCGGCCAAGAGACCCAGTACTTC
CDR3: CSARGGTSGQETQYF

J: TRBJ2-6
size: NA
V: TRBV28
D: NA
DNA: TGTGCCAGCAGTCCACAGGACGCCGGGGCCAACGTCCTGACTTTC
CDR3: CASSPQDAGANVLTF

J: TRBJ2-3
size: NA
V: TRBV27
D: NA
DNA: TGTGCCAGCAGCCGACCCAGGGGAGATACGCAGTATTTT
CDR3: CASSRPRGDTQYF

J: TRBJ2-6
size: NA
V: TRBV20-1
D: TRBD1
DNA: TGCAGTGCTAGTCTAGGACAGGGGGTCTCCGGGGCCAACGTCCTGACTTTC
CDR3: CSASLGQGVSGANVLTF

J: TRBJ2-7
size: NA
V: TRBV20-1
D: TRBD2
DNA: TGCAGTGCTAGGGCTAGCGGCAACGAGCAGTACTTC
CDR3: CSARASGNEQYF

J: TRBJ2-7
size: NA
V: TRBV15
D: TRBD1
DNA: TGTGCCACTAACAGGGGTTGGGGCGAGCAGTACTTC
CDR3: CATNRGWGEQYF

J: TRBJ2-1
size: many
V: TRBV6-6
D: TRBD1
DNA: TGTGCCAGCACCGCGACAGGGGGCGCCTTGGATGAGCAGTTCTTC
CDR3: CASTATGGALDEQFF

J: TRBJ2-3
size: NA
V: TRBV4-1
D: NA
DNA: TGCGCCAGCAAACAAGAGAACACAGATACGCAGTATTTT
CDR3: CASKQENTDTQYF

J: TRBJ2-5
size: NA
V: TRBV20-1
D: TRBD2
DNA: TGCAGTGCTAGAGACCTAGCGGGGGACAGCGGGACCCAGTACTTC
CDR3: CSARDLAGDSGTQYF

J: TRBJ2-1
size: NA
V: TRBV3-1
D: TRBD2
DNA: TGTGCCAGCAGCCAATTAGCGGGGGGGCTTCGCAATGAGCAGTTCTTC
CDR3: CASSQLAGGLRNEQFF

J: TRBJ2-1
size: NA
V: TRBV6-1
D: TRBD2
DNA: TGTGCCAGCAGAGCCGGGACTAGCGGGAGGGACGAGCAGTTCTTC
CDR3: CASRAGTSGRDEQFF

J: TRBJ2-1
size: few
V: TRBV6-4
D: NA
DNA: TGTGCCAGCAGTGACATTGCCTACAATGAGCAGTTCTTC
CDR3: CASSDIAYNEQFF

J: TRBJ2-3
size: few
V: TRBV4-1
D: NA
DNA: TGCGCCAGCAGCCAGAGAACCCGGGACTCTCCTTCGCAGTATTTT
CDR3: CASSQRTRDSPSQYF

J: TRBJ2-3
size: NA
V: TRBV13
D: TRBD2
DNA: TGTGCCAGCAGCTTAGGTTTTTCTTGGGAGGGGACGATCGAAGATACGCAGTATTTT
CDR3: CASSLGFSWEGTIEDTQYF

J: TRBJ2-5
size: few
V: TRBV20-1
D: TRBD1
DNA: TGCAGTGCTAGAGATCCTAGGGACAGGGGGCCGTTTGGAGAGACCCAGTACTTC
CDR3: CSARDPRDRGPFGETQYF

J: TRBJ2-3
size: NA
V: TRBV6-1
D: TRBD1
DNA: TGTGCCAGCAGTGAAGCCCTGGGACAGGGGGGAGGAGATACGCAGTATTTT
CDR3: CASSEALGQGGGDTQYF

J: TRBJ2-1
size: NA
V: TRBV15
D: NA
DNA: TGTGCCACCAGCAGAGATGTCGGTAGCTACAATGAGCAGTTCTTC
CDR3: CATSRDVGSYNEQFF

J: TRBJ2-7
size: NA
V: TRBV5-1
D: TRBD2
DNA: TGCGCCAGCAGCCCAACGGGACTAGCGGGAGCCCCGGGCATCTACAATGAGCAGTACTTC
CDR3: CASSPTGLAGAPGIYNEQYF

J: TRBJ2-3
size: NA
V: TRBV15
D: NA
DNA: TGTGCCACCAGCAGAGGACGAGCGGGCACAGATGCGCAGTATTTT
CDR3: CATSRGRAGTDAQYF

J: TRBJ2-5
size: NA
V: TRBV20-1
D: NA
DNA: TGCAGTGCTAGGGCAGAAGGGCAGTACTTC
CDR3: CSARAEGQYF

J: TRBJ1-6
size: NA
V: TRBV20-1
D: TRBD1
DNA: TGCAGTGCTAGAGACCCGACAGGGGTAACTTCACCCCTCCACTTT
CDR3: CSARDPTGVTSPLHF

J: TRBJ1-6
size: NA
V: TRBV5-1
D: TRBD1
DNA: TGCGCCAGCAGCCTGGGCGACAGGGGATGGGAGCCCCTCCACTTT
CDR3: CASSLGDRGWEPLHF

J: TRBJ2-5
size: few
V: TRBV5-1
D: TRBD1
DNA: TGCGCCAGCAGCTTGAGAGGGGGCCAGACCCAAGAGACCCAGTACTTC
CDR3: CASSLRGGQTQETQYF